Listed here is a single T cell receptor beta chain. Its antigen remains unknown. Germline CDR1 reads SGHNT; CDR2 reads YENEEA. The junction had 4 bases not matched to a gene; V was cut back by 3 bases and J by 2 bases. The CDR3 loop spans 15 amino acids. The data were obtained in a study of a mutant IDH1 vaccine in newly diagnosed glioma. Some clones are missing from TCRdb's copy, which holds only in-frame ones; the method was immunoSEQ multiplex PCR. The table shows tens of thousands of clones, with less than 90% occurring only once. As for time point: week 47, end of study. Mutant IDH1 20-mer peptide, at 300 ug, made up each vaccine dose, with topical imiquimod.

Sequenced material: PBMCs, taken from a glioma patient whose treatment included an IDH1 peptide vaccine. This chain connects TRBV11-3 to TRBJ2-1, with TRBD1 matching over 7 bases. This receptor was taken from a man aged 25 to 40 with glioma. DNA of the CDR3: TGTGCCAGCAGCTTGGGGGACAGAGCCTACAATGAGCAGTTCTTC. Translation: CASSLGDRAYNEQFF.